This T cell receptor beta chain emerged from a study of T cells in localized non-small cell lung cancer. Sequencing was performed with immunoSEQ multiplex PCR; in TCRdb, only in-frame clones are kept and a portion is missing. Of under 65,000 clones detected, around four fifths appear once; the ten largest clones hold just under 20%. Findings and caveats of the study: Tumor showed lower T cell clonality than uninvolved adjacent lung, where it was highest. Higher T cell density in the blood was associated with longer overall survival, whereas higher adjacent-lung clonality associated with shorter survival. Tumor samples were not multi-region, leaving intratumor heterogeneity unexcluded. Appearing in adjacent lung were a median around 60 of the top 100 tumor clones.

In regard to this clone: The antigen remains unidentified. Sequence at one end of the junction differs from germline and may be a read error.

The CDR3 has 13 amino acids. Germline CDR1 reads MNHNY; CDR2 reads SVGAGI (reference sequence). The clonotype originates from an older female donor with stage II squamous cell lung carcinoma. The chain couples TRBV6-6 to TRBJ1-2, with 8 nucleotides matching TRBD1. This specimen consisted of peripheral blood, obtained before any cancer treatment. The CDR3, as DNA: TGTGCCAGCAGTCCCGGGACAGGACGCGGCTACACCTTT. Its translation: CASSPGTGRGYTF.